This T cell receptor beta chain comes out of a study of blood T cell repertoires in COVID-19. Study information: Researchers got acute and convalescent COVID-19 samples from the United States, Italy and Spain.

Profiled with immunoSEQ multiplex PCR; TCRdb holds only in-frame clones, not every one. The table has some 300,000 clones, 89% seen once. The germline V and J ends were trimmed by 3 bases and 2 bases, with 13 bases remaining between them. There are 15 residues in the CDR3. Germline lookup yields CDR1 MNHNS and CDR2 SASEGT. This sequence was found in a woman aged 30 to 39 who had recovered from COVID-19. The rearrangement joins TRBV6-1 to TRBJ1-2; perhaps TRBD1 as D (5 bases). Input material: PBMCs or T cells enriched from blood (not recorded which). CDR3 region: CASSEILGGNYGYTF. CDR3 in DNA: TGTGCCAGCAGTGAGATCCTGGGGGGGAACTATGGCTACACCTTC.